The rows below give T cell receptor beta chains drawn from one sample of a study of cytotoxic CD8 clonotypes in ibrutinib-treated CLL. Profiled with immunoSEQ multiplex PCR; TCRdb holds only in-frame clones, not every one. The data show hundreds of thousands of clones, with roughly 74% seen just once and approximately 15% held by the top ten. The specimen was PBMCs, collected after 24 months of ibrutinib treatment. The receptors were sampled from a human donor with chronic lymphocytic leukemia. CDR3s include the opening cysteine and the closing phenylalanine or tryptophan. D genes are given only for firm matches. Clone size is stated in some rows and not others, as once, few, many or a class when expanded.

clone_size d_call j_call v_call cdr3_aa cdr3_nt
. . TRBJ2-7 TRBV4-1 CASSHEPAGVPYEQYF TGCGCCAGCAGCCACGAACCAGCGGGCGTTCCCTACGAGCAGTACTTC
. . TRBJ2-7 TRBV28 CAITGSIELEQYF TGTGCCATCACAGGGAGTATCGAGCTCGAGCAGTACTTC
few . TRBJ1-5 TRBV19 CASAGGDSNQPQHF TGTGCCAGTGCCGGAGGGGATAGCAATCAGCCCCAGCATTTT
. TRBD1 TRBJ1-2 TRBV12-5 CASGLVLGQGNYGYTF TGTGCTAGTGGTTTGGTACTGGGACAGGGAAACTATGGCTACACCTTC
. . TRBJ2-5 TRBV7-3 CASSPGGYQETQYF TGTGCCAGCAGCCCCGGGGGATACCAAGAGACCCAGTACTTC
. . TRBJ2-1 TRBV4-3 CASSQERGEQFF TGCGCCAGCAGCCAAGAGCGGGGCGAGCAGTTCTTC
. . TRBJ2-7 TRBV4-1 CASSQSRLDEQYF TGCGCCAGCAGCCAGTCCAGACTAGACGAGCAGTACTTC
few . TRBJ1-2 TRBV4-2 CASSLSHSLDPGGDYGYTF TGTGCCAGCAGCCTGAGCCACTCTTTAGACCCCGGTGGGGACTATGGCTACACCTTC
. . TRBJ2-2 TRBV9 CASSEGGQPTGELFF TGTGCCAGCAGCGAGGGGGGACAGCCCACCGGGGAGCTGTTTTTT
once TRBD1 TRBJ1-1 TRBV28 CASSPPGTGGLAFF TGTGCCAGCAGTCCTCCCGGGACAGGGGGCTTAGCTTTCTTT
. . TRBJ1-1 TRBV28 CASSEQGNTEAFF TGTGCCAGCAGTGAACAGGGGAACACTGAAGCTTTCTTT
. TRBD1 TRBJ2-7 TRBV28 CASLRTGSYEQYF TGTGCCAGTCTGAGGACAGGGTCCTACGAGCAGTACTTC
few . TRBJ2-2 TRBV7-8 CASSSVFDTGELFF TGTGCCAGCAGCTCCGTGTTCGACACCGGGGAGCTGTTTTTT
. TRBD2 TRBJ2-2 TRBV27 CASKPGLARAGELFF TGTGCCAGCAAGCCCGGACTAGCGAGGGCCGGGGAGCTGTTTTTT
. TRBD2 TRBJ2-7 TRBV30 CAWSGLAGSLGQYF TGTGCCTGGTCGGGACTAGCGGGGTCCCTGGGCCAGTACTTC
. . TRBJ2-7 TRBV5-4 CASSLEAAKTYEQYF TGTGCCAGCAGCTTGGAAGCGGCGAAAACCTACGAGCAGTACTTC
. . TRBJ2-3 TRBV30 CAWRGDWASTDTQYF TGTGCCTGGAGAGGGGACTGGGCTAGCACAGATACGCAGTATTTT
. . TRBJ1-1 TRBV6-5 CASSYFPGSLGGEAFF TGTGCCAGCAGTTACTTCCCCGGGAGCCTAGGCGGTGAAGCTTTCTTT
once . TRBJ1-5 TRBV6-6 CASSYSPNQPQHF TGTGCCAGCAGTTACTCACCAAATCAGCCCCAGCATTTT
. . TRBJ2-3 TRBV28 CASSVGALSTDTQYF TGTGCCAGCAGTGTCGGGGCCCTCTCCACAGATACGCAGTATTTT
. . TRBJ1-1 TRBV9 CASSVEVQGEAFF TGTGCCAGCAGCGTAGAAGTCCAGGGTGAAGCTTTCTTT
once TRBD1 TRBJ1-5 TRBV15 CATSRDLAGGQPQHF TGTGCCACCAGCAGAGATTTGGCAGGGGGTCAGCCCCAGCATTTT
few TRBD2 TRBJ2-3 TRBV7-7 CASSRGLADRTDTQYF TGTGCTAGCAGCCGAGGACTAGCGGACCGCACAGATACGCAGTATTTT
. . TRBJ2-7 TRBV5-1 CASSSFSRNEQYF TGCGCCAGCAGCTCGTTTAGTCGGAACGAGCAGTACTTC
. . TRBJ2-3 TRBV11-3 CASSLARADTQYF TGTGCCAGCAGCTTAGCGAGGGCAGATACGCAGTATTTT
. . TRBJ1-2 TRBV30 CAWSVRGDGYTF TGTGCCTGGAGTGTAAGGGGGGATGGCTACACCTTC
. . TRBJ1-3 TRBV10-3 CAIRGDWDSGNTIYF TGTGCCATCAGAGGGGATTGGGACTCTGGAAACACCATATATTTT
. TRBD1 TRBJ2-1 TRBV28 CASSLPRGLGYNEQFF TGTGCCAGCAGTTTACCCAGGGGGCTAGGCTACAATGAGCAGTTCTTC
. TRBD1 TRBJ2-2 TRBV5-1 CASSWRTGLTGELFF TGCGCCAGCAGCTGGCGGACAGGGTTGACCGGGGAGCTGTTTTTT
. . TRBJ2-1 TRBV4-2 CASSQSGYSSYNEQFF TGTGCCAGCAGCCAATCCGGTTACAGCTCCTACAATGAGCAGTTCTTC
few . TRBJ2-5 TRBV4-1 CASSQALGAWETQYF TGCGCCAGCAGCCAGGCACTAGGGGCGTGGGAGACCCAGTACTTC
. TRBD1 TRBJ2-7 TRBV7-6 CASSFVRDSGEQYF TGTGCCAGCAGCTTTGTCCGGGACAGTGGCGAGCAGTACTTC